This T cell receptor (beta chain) came from a study of blood T cell repertoires in COVID-19. Overall study context: PBMCs, B-cell-depleted T cells, or T cells were the source of the cDNA or gDNA that made up the material.

CDR1 and CDR2 from the germline V gene are GTSNPN and SVGIG (reference sequence). CDR3 length: 13 amino acids. The V segment lost 8 bases and the J segment 3 bases; nucleotides outside the gene matches: 7. In the original analysis: Quantification of nucleated cells was approximated via reference gene primer amplification. Only in-frame clones appear in the TCRdb table, and some are missing; sequencing was by immunoSEQ multiplex PCR. That table gives V, J and clone size, and the DNA gave D and trimming. Of some 180,000 clones listed, roughly three quarters are singletons. The receptor's source is a woman in her 50s with active or convalescent COVID-19. The sequencing input was peripheral blood. The chain carries TRBV30 and TRBJ1-1; TRBD1 aligns across 9 bases. CDR3 residues: CAGQGQGYTEAFF. The CDR3 DNA reads TGTGCCGGGCAAGGACAGGGGTACACTGAAGCTTTCTTT.